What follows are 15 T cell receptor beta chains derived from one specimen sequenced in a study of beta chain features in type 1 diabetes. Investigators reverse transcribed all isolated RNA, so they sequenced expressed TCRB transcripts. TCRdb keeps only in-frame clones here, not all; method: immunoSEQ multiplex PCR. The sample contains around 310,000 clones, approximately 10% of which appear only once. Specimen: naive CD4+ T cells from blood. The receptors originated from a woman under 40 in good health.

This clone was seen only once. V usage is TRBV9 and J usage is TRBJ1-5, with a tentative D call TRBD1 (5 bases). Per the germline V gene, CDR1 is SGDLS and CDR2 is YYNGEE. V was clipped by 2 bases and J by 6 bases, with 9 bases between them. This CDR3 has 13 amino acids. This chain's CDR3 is CASSVSGIQPQHF. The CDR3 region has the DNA TGTGCCAGCAGCGTCTCAGGGATTCAGCCCCAGCATTTT.

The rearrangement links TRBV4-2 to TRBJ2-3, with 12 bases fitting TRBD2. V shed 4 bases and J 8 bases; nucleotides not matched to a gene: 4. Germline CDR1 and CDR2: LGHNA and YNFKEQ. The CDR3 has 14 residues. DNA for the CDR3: TGTGCCAGCAGCCCGGGACTAGCGGGCTTTACGCAGTATTTT. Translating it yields CASSPGLAGFTQYF.

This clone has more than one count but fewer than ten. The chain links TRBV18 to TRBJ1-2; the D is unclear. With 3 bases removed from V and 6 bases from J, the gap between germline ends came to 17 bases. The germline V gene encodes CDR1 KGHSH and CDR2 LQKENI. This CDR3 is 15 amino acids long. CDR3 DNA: TGTGCCAGCTCACCGCGAACAGAGCTTCCTGATGGCTACACCTTC. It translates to CASSPRTELPDGYTF.

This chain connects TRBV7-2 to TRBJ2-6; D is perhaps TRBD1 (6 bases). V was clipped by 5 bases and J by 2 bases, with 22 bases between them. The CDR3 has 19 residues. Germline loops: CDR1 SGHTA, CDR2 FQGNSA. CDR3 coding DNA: TGTGCCAGCAGCATGGGCTACAGGGTTCTTATCCCTGGGGCCAACGTCCTGACTTTC. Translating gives CASSMGYRVLIPGANVLTF.

CDR3 residues: CSVGRDSETQYF. The DNA of the CDR3 is TGCAGCGTTGGCCGGGACTCAGAGACCCAGTACTTC. The J gene is TRBJ2-5, the V gene TRBV29-1; possibly TRBD2 for D (6 bases). The V end was cut by 4 bases, the J end by 4 bases, with 10 bases between. The germline V gene has CDR1 SQVTM and CDR2 ANQGSEA. The CDR3 spans 12 residues.

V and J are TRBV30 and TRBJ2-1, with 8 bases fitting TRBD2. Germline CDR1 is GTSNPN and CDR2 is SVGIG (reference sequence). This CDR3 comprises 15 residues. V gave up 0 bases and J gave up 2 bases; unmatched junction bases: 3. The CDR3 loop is CAWSVRLAPYNEQFF. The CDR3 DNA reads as TGTGCCTGGAGTGTACGACTAGCGCCCTACAATGAGCAGTTCTTC.

This chain's CDR3 is CASSKGTSGGPYTQYF. CDR3 bases: TGTGCCAGCAGCAAAGGGACTAGCGGGGGGCCGTATACGCAGTATTTT. The rearrangement joins TRBV7-2 to TRBJ2-3; the match to TRBD2 covers 15 bases. The germline V gene encodes CDR1 SGHTA and CDR2 FQGNSA. V gave up 5 bases and J gave up 7 bases; unmatched junction bases: 7. The CDR3 length is 16 residues.

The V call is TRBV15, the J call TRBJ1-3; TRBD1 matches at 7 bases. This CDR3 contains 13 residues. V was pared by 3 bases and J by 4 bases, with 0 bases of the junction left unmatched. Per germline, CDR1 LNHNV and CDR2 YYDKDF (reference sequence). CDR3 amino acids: CATSRDRGNTIYF. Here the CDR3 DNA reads TGTGCCACCAGCAGGGACAGGGGAAACACCATATATTTT.

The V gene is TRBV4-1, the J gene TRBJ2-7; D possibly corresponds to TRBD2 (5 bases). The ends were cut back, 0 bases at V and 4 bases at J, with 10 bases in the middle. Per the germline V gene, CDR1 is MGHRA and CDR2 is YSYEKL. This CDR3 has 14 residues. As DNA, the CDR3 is TGCGCCAGCAGCCAAGACCCGGGATCTTACGAGCAGTACTTC. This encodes CASSQDPGSYEQYF.

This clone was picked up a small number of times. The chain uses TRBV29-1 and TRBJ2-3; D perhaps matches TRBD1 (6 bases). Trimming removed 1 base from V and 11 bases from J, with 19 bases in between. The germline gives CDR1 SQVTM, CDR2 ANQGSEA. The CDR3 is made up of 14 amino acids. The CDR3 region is CSVEGVRGGMVQYF. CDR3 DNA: TGCAGCGTTGAAGGCGTCAGGGGTGGTATGGTGCAGTATTTT.

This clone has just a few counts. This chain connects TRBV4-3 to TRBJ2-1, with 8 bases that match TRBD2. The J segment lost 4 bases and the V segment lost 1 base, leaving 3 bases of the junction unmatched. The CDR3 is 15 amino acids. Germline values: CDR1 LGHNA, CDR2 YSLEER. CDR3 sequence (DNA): TGCGCCAGCAGCCAAGTGACTAGCGAGTACAATGAGCAGTTCTTC. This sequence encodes CASSQVTSEYNEQFF.

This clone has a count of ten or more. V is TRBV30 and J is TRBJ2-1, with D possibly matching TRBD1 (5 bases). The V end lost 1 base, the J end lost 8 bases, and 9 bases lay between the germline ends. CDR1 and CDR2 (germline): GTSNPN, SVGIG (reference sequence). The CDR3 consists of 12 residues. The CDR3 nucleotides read TGTGCCTGGAGTGATAGCAGGGATGAGCAGTTCTTC. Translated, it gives CAWSDSRDEQFF.

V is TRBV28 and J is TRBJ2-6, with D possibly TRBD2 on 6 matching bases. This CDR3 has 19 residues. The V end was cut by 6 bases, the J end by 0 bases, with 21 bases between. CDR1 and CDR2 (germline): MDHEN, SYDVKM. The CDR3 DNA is TGTGCCAGCAGCACGATACGGGCGGGGACTCACTCTGGGGCCAACGTCCTGACTTTC. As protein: CASSTIRAGTHSGANVLTF.

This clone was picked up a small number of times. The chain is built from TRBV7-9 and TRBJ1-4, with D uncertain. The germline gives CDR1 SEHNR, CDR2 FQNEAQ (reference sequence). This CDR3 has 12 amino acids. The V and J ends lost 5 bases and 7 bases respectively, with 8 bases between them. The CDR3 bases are TGTGCCAGCAGCGGGCGAACTGAAAAACTGTTTTTT. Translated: CASSGRTEKLFF. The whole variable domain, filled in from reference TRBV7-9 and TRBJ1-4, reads DTGVSQNPRHKITKRGQNVTFRCDPISEHNRLYWYRQTLGQGPEFLTYFQNEAQLEKSRLLSDRFSAERPKGSFSTLEIQRTEQGDSAMYLCASSGRTEKLFFGSGTQLSVL.

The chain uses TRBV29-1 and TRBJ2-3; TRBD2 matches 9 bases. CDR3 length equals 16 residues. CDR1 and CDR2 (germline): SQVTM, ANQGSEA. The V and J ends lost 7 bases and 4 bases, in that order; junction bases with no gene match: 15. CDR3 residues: CSALVVAGVWADTQYF. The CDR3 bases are TGCAGCGCTCTCGTGGTAGCGGGAGTATGGGCAGATACGCAGTATTTT.